This TCR beta chain emerged from a study of PD-1 blockade in classical Hodgkin lymphoma. The CDR3 is made up of 18 amino acids. Between the trimmed V and J ends, which lost 0 bases and 0 bases, there was a span of 15 bases. Germline assignment: CDR1 MGHRA and CDR2 YSYEKL. Time point noted: cycle 4 day 1 (C4D1), after more than five weeks of nivolumab. Relapse was seen in all patients after autologous stem cell transplantation, and brentuximab vedotin exposure was variable. Profiled with immunoSEQ multiplex PCR; TCRdb holds only in-frame clones, not every one. Here the sample spans roughly 100,000 clones, more than 70% being singletons.

The material sequenced was peripheral blood mononuclear cells (PBMCs), taken before the fourth cycle of nivolumab. The clonotype was recovered from a human donor with classical Hodgkin lymphoma. V is TRBV4-1 and J is TRBJ2-1; perhaps TRBD2 as D (5 bases). The CDR3 DNA is TGCGCCAGCAGCCAAGACAGCCTAGCCCGCAGCTCCTACAATGAGCAGTTCTTC. This encodes CASSQDSLARSSYNEQFF.